The TCR beta chain described here comes from a study of memory CD4+ T cells and cytomegalovirus serostatus. Study at large: Donors were healthy Belgian adults, under 10 CMV seropositive and about two dozen seronegative. Study-wide results and limits: Repertoires predicted CMV serostatus with median bootstrapped AUC of about 0.96.

Comment on this clone: Its cognate antigen is unknown.

Germline V gene data show CDR1 as SGHNT and CDR2 as YYREEE (reference sequence). V shed 2 bases and J 3 bases; nucleotides not matched to a gene: 1. This CDR3 is 13 amino acids long. The sort gate was single viable CD3+CD4+CD8-CD45RO+ cells for memory CD4+ T cells. After thawing, CD4+ T cells were positively selected. This table comes from immunoSEQ multiplex PCR, and its TCRdb copy is limited to in-frame clones, with some not included. This table holds about 40,000 clones, roughly three quarters found once. Material: memory CD4+ T cells from blood. V is TRBV5-4 and J is TRBJ1-2; TRBD1 matches 7 bases. This TCR was recovered from an adult in good health and CMV-seronegative. The DNA for the CDR3 is TGTGCCAGCAGCTTACAGGGGTACTATGGCTACACCTTC. Amino acid sequence: CASSLQGYYGYTF.